Sequencing of this TCR beta chain was carried out in a study of shared clonotypes between healthy human individuals. V lost 4 bases and J 4 bases, leaving 12 bases between the germline ends. This CDR3 has 14 amino acids. CDR1 and CDR2 from the germline V gene are SGHNT and YYREEE (reference sequence). The assay ran at deep level. Original processing methods: Because ImmunoSEQ provided only junction sequences with no quality scores, the filtering differed. The protocol was immunoSEQ multiplex PCR, while the TCRdb copy is restricted to in-frame clones and leaves out a portion. The DNA gave D and trimming, while V, J and clone size come from that table. The sample contains about 490,000 clones, around 78% of which appear only once.

This chain links TRBV5-4 with TRBJ2-1; a possible D gene is TRBD2 (5 bases). The receptor comes from a woman aged 40 to 49 in good health. Some clones in this sample may be carry-over from other donors' samples. Sequenced: PBMCs. The CDR3 sequence is CASSTHLAYNEQFF. The DNA for the CDR3 is TGTGCCAGCAGCACCCACTTAGCGTACAATGAGCAGTTCTTC. Full variable domain (missing parts from reference TRBV5-4 and TRBJ2-1): ETGVTQSPTHLIKTRGQQVTLRCSSQSGHNTVSWYQQALGQGPQFIFQYYREEENGRGNFPPRFSGLQFPNYSSELNVNALELDDSALYLCASSTHLAYNEQFFGPGTRLTVL.